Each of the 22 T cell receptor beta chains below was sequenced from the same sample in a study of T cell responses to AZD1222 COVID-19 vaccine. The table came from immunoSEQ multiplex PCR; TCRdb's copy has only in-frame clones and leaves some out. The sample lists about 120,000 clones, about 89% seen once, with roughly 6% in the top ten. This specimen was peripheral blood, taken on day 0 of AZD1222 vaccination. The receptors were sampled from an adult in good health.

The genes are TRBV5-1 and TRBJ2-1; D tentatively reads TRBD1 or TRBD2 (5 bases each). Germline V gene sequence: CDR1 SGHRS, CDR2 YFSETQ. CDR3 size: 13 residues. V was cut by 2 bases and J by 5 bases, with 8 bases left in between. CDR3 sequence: CASSFGTNNEQFF. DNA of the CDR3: TGCGCCAGCAGCTTCGGGACCAACAATGAGCAGTTCTTC. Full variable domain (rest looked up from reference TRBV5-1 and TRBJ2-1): KAGVTQTPRYLIKTRGQQVTLSCSPISGHRSVSWYQQTPGQGLQFLFEYFSETQRNKGNFPGRFSGRQFSNSRSEMNVSTLELGDSALYLCASSFGTNNEQFFGPGTRLTVL.

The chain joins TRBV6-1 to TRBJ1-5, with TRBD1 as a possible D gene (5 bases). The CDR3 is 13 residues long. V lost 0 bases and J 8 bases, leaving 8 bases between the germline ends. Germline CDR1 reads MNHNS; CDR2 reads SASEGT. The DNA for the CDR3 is TGTGCCAGCAGTGAAGCATGGGGGAAGCCCCAGCATTTT. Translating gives CASSEAWGKPQHF.

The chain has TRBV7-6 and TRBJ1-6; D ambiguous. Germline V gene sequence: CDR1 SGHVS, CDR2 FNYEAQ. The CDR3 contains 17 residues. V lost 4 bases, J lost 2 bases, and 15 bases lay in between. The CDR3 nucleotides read TGTGCCAGCAGCTCATCAGAGGGTTTCACCTATAATTCACCCCTCCACTTT. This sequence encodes CASSSSEGFTYNSPLHF.

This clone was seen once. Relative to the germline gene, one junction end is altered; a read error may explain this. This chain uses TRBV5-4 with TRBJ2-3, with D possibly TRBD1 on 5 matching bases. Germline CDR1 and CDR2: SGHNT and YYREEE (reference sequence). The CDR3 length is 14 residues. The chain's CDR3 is CASSLSKTTGTQYF. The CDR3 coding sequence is TGTGCCAGCAGCTTATCGAAGACAACAGGTACGCAGTATTTT. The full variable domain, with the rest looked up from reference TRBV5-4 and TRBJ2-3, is ETGVTQSPTHLIKTRGQQVTLRCSSQSGHNTVSWYQQALGQGPQFIFQYYREEENGRGNFPPRFSGLQFPNYSSELNVNALELDDSALYLCASSLSKTTGTQYFGPGTRLTVL.

The CDR3 spells CASSQLGRVNTEAFF. In DNA form, the CDR3 reads TGTGCCAGCAGCCAGCTCGGGCGGGTGAACACTGAAGCTTTCTTT. This rearrangement joins TRBV7-9 to TRBJ1-1; no reliable D call. The CDR3 totals 15 residues. V lost 5 bases and J 0 bases, leaving 13 bases between the germline ends. The germline CDR1 and CDR2 sequences are SEHNR and FQNEAQ (reference sequence).

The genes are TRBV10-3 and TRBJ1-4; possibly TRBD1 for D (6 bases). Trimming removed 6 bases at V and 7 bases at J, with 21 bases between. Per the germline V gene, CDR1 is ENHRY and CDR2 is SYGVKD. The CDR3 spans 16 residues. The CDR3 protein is CAIRMGGAGASEKLFF. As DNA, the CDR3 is TGTGCCATCAGGATGGGGGGCGCGGGAGCCAGTGAAAAACTGTTTTTT.

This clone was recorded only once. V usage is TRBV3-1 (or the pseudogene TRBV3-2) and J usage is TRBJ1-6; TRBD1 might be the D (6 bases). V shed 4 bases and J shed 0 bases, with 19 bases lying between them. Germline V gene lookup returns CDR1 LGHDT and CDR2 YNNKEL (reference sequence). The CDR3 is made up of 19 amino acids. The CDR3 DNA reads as TGTGCCAGCAGCCGAACTCCACAGGGAGGGAGCTCCTATAATTCACCCCTCCACTTT. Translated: CASSRTPQGGSSYNSPLHF.

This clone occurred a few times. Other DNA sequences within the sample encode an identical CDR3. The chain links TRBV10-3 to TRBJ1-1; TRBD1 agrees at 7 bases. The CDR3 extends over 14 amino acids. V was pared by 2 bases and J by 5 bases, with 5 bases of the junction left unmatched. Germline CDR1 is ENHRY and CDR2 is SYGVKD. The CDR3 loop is CAISEPDRATEAFF. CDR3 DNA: TGTGCCATCAGTGAGCCCGACAGGGCGACTGAAGCTTTCTTT.

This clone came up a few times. CDR3 sequence: CASSQDGTEAFF. The CDR3 DNA follows: TGTGCCAGCAGCCAAGACGGGACTGAAGCTTTCTTT. The chain employs TRBV4-2 and TRBJ1-1; D gene unclear. The CDR3 totals 12 residues. Looked up from germline, CDR1 is LGHNA and CDR2 is YNFKEQ. Deletions cut 0 bases from V and 5 bases from J, with 4 bases between.

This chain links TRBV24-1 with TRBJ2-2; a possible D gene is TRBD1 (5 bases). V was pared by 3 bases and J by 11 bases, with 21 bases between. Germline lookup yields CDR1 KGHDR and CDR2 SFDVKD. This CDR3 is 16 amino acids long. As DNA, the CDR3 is TGTGCCACCAGTGATCCCGGAACAGGTGGCATTCCCGAGCTGTTTTTT. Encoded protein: CATSDPGTGGIPELFF.

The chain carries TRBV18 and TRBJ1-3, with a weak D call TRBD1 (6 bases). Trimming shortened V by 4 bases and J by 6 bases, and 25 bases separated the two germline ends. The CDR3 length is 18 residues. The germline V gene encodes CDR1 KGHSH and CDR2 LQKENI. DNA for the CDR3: TGTGCCAGCTCACGTTCAAAGAACAGGGATAGGGTGACAAACACCATATATTTT. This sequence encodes CASSRSKNRDRVTNTIYF.

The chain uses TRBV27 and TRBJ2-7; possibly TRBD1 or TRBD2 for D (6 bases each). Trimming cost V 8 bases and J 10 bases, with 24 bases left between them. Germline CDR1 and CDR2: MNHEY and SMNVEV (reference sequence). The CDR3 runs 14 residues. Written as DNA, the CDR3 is TGTGCCAGCGCTAGGAGTCAGATCGGGGGCGGACAGTACTTC. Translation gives CASARSQIGGGQYF.

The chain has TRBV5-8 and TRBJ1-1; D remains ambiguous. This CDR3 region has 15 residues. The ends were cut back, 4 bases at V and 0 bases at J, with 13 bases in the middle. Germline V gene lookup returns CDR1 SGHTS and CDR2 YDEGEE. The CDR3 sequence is CASSNQPHMNTEAFF. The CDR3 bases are TGTGCCAGCAGCAACCAGCCCCACATGAACACTGAAGCTTTCTTT.

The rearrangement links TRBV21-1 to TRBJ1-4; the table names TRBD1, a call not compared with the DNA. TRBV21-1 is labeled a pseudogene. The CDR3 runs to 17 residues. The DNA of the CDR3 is TGTGCCAGCAGCAAAGTTCGGGACAGGGTTGTGAGTGAAAAACTGTTTTTT. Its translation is CASSKVRDRVVSEKLFF.

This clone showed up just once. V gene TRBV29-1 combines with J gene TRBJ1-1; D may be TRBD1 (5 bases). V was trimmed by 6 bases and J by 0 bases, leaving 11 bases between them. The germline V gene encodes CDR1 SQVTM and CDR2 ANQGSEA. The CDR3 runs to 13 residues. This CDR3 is CSVGGRMNTEAFF. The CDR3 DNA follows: TGCAGCGTCGGGGGGAGGATGAACACTGAAGCTTTCTTT. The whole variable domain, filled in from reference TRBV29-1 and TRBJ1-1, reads SAVISQKPSRDICQRGTSLTIQCQVDSQVTMMFWYRQQPGQSLTLIATANQGSEATYESGFVIDKFPISRPNLTFSTLTVSNMSPEDSSIYLCSVGGRMNTEAFFGQGTRLTVV.

The CDR3 DNA reads TGTGCCAGCAGCCACCTCCTCGGGGGGTCACGCACAGATACGCAGTATTTT. Amino acid sequence: CASSHLLGGSRTDTQYF. V gene TRBV3-1 (or the pseudogene TRBV3-2) combines with J gene TRBJ2-3, with 7 bases aligning to TRBD2. V shed 3 bases, J shed 1 base, and the junction held 10 bases outside the gene matches. Germline-derived CDR1 and CDR2 are LGHDT and YNNKEL (reference sequence). This CDR3 contains 17 residues.

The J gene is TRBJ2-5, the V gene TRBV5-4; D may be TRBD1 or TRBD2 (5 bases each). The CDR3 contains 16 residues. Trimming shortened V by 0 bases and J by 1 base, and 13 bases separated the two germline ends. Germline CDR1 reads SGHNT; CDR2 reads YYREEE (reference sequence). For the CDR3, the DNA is TGTGCCAGCAGCTTGGAATTGGCAGGGACCCAAGAGACCCAGTACTTC. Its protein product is CASSLELAGTQETQYF.

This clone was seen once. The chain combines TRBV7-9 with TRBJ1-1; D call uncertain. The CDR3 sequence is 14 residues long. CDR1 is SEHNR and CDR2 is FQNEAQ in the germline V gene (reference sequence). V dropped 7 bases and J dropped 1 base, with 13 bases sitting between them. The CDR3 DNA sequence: TGTGCCAGCAACTTCCACACAGCGAACACTGAAGCTTTCTTT. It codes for CASNFHTANTEAFF.

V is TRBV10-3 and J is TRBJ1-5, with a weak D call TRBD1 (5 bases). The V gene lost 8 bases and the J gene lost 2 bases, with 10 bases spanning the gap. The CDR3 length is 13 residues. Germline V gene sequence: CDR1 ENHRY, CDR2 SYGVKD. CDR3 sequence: CAIGGLGNQPQHF. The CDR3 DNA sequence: TGTGCCATCGGGGGTCTTGGCAATCAGCCCCAGCATTTT.

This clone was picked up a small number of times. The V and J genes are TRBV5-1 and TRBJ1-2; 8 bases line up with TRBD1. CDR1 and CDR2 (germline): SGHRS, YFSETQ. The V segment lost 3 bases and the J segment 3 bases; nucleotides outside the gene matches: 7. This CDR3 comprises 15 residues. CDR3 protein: CASSSRPTGDYGYTF. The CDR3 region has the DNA TGCGCCAGCAGCTCCCGCCCGACAGGGGACTATGGCTACACCTTC.

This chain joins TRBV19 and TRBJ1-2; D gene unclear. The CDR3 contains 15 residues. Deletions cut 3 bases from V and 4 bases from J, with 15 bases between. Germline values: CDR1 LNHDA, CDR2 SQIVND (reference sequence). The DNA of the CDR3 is TGTGCCAGTAGTATCCTGGGGTCTTTGAGCTATGGCTACACCTTC. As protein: CASSILGSLSYGYTF.

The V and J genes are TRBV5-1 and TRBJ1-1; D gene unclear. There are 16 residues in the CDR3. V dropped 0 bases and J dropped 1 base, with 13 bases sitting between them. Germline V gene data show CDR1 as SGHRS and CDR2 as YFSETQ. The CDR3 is CASSLAQLAENTEAFF. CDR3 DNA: TGCGCCAGCAGCTTGGCCCAATTGGCAGAGAACACTGAAGCTTTCTTT.